These 14 T cell receptor beta chains were all obtained from the same sample, sequenced in a study of T cells in Graves' hyperthyroidism and ophthalmopathy. Amplified regions were TCR beta CDR3 sequences from RNA transcripts. HTBI primers drove first-round RT-PCR of the TCR CDR3. TCRdb re-derived calls from the multiplex PCR reads in MiXCR, one entry per CDR3 protein. Of around 600,000 distinct CDR3 sequences in the sample, roughly 15% are singletons; the top ten hold 12%. The source material was blood. Source of these receptors: a woman aged 45-65 years with Graves' ophthalmopathy.

This clonotype appeared many times. V and J are TRBV5-1 and TRBJ2-7, with 7 bases aligning to TRBD2. CDR1 and CDR2 (germline): SGHRS, YFSETQ. The CDR3 contains 15 residues. Trimming cost V 4 bases and J 0 bases; bases outside gene matches: 7. In nucleotides, the CDR3 is TGCGCCAGCAGCCCCCACGGCGGGAGCTCCTACGAGCAGTACTTC. Residues: CASSPHGGSSYEQYF.

The gene calls are TRBV7-2 and TRBJ1-5; TRBD1 matches at 7 bases. The CDR3 consists of 15 residues. Germline-derived CDR1 and CDR2 are SGHTA and FQGNSA. Unmatched junction bases numbered 8, after V lost 5 bases and J lost 4 bases. CDR3 bases: TGTGCCAGCAGCAGGGACAGTGTATTAAATCAGCCCCAGCATTTT. Protein sequence: CASSRDSVLNQPQHF.

Note on this clonotype: Compared with germline, one end of the junction differs, possibly owing to a read error. The V and J genes are TRBV7-7 and TRBJ2-7; 12 bases map to TRBD1. This CDR3 is 15 amino acids long. The V gene's germline CDR1 is SSHAT and CDR2 FNYEAQ (reference sequence). The CDR3 loop is CASSQGQGANYEQYF. DNA for the CDR3: TGTGCTAGCAGCCAGGGACAGGGGGCGAACTACGAGCAGTACTTC.

This clonotype has ten or more counts. The CDR3 sequence: CATSDWGLAGRNEQFF. The CDR3 DNA sequence: TGTGCCACCAGTGATTGGGGACTAGCGGGAAGGAATGAGCAGTTCTTC. The gene calls are TRBV24-1 and TRBJ2-1, with TRBD2 matching 13 bases. Germline trimming cut 2 bases from V and 7 bases from J; bases unmatched to any gene: 4. The germline V gene encodes CDR1 KGHDR and CDR2 SFDVKD. CDR3 length: 16 residues.

This clonotype was counted at least ten times. The genes are TRBV6-1 and TRBJ2-1; 7 positions match TRBD1. Looked up from germline, CDR1 is MNHNS and CDR2 is SASEGT. The CDR3 covers 14 residues. V lost 10 bases, J lost 0 bases, and 6 bases stayed unmatched. CDR3 DNA: TGTGCCACAAACCGGGACAGCTCCTACAATGAGCAGTTCTTC. Protein: CATNRDSSYNEQFF.

This clonotype has more than one count but fewer than ten. The rearrangement links TRBV7-3 to TRBJ2-3; no firm D call. The CDR3 covers 14 residues. V lost 2 bases, J lost 4 bases, and 10 bases lay in between. CDR1 is SGHTA and CDR2 is FQGTGA in the germline V gene. CDR3 in amino acids: CASSLEAVSDTQYF. The CDR3 DNA reads TGTGCCAGCAGCTTAGAGGCGGTCTCAGATACGCAGTATTTT. The variable domain in full, completed from reference TRBV7-3 and TRBJ2-3, reads GAGVSQTPSNKVTEKGKYVELRCDPISGHTALYWYRQSLGQGPEFLIYFQGTGAADDSGLPNDRFFAVRPEGSVSTLKIQRTERGDSAVYLCASSLEAVSDTQYFGPGTRLTVL.

This clonotype was seen ten or more times. The rearrangement joins TRBV11-1 to TRBJ2-3; possible D gene TRBD2, 6 bases. The germline V and J ends were trimmed by 10 bases and 4 bases, with 21 bases remaining between them. Germline V gene lookup returns CDR1 SGHAT and CDR2 FQDESV (reference sequence). This CDR3 contains 15 residues. CDR3 residues: CATAGETRKADTQYF. The CDR3 nucleotides read TGTGCCACCGCCGGGGAGACTAGGAAGGCAGATACGCAGTATTTT.

This clonotype was recorded a few times. The genes are TRBV6-2 or TRBV6-3 and TRBJ2-3; D gene uncertain. CDR1 MNHEY and CDR2 SVGEGT come from the germline V gene. Trimming took 4 bases from V and 1 from J, leaving 9 bases between them. The CDR3 has 14 residues. Written as DNA, the CDR3 is TGTGCCAGCAGTTTCCCACCCCGCACAGATACGCAGTATTTT. This encodes CASSFPPRTDTQYF.

The chain carries TRBV4-3 and TRBJ2-1, with 11 positions matching TRBD1. Unmatched junction bases numbered 6, after V lost 0 bases and J lost 8 bases. The CDR3 covers 16 residues. Germline V gene data show CDR1 as LGHNA and CDR2 as YSLEER. The CDR3, as DNA: TGCGCCAGCAGCCAAGACCAGGGACAGGGGGTTCATGAGCAGTTCTTC. This encodes CASSQDQGQGVHEQFF.

This clonotype was observed many times. The chain uses TRBV6-6 and TRBJ2-7; perhaps TRBD1 as D (5 bases). The V end lost 0 bases, the J end lost 5 bases, and 14 bases lay between the germline ends. The V gene's germline CDR1 is MNHNY and CDR2 SVGAGI (reference sequence). The CDR3 length is 15 residues. The CDR3 loop is CASSYSTVGQDEQYF. The CDR3 bases are TGTGCCAGCAGTTACTCGACAGTGGGCCAGGACGAGCAGTACTTC.

The chain couples TRBV28 to TRBJ1-3; TRBD1 is a possible D gene (6 bases). This CDR3 has 15 amino acids. V shed 7 bases and J shed 4 bases, with 17 bases lying between them. Germline V gene data show CDR1 as MDHEN and CDR2 as SYDVKM. Here the CDR3 DNA reads TGTGCCAGCACCGATCCAGGACAGTTGGGAAACACCATATATTTT. Amino acids: CASTDPGQLGNTIYF.

This chain connects TRBV5-8 to TRBJ2-3; a weak D match, TRBD1 (6 bases). CDR1 is SGHTS and CDR2 is YDEGEE in the germline V gene. With 0 bases removed from V and 3 bases from J, the gap between germline ends came to 14 bases. This CDR3 has 16 residues. In nucleotides, the CDR3 is TGTGCCAGCAGCTTGGCGACAGGCTTCGGGACAGATACGCAGTATTTT. Translating it yields CASSLATGFGTDTQYF. Full variable domain (remainder filled in from reference TRBV5-8 and TRBJ2-3): EAGVTQSPTHLIKTRGQQATLRCSPISGHTSVYWYQQALGLGLQFLLWYDEGEERNRGNFPPRFSGRQFPNYSSELNVNALELEDSALYLCASSLATGFGTDTQYFGPGTRLTVL.

This clonotype was seen many times. J is TRBJ2-3 and V is TRBV11-2, with 8 bases identical to TRBD2. The germline CDR1 and CDR2 sequences are SGHAT and FQNNGV. There are 16 residues in the CDR3. With V trimmed by 3 bases and J by 1 base, 6 bases remained unmatched. CDR3 coding DNA: TGTGCCAGCAGCTTTCTGGCGGGAGGCCGCACAGATACGCAGTATTTT. As protein: CASSFLAGGRTDTQYF.

This clonotype was counted only a few times. This rearrangement joins TRBV16 to TRBJ1-2; D not certain. The CDR3 contains 15 residues. Germline CDR1 is KGHSY and CDR2 is FQNENV. V was trimmed by 0 bases and J by 5 bases, leaving 13 bases between them. CDR3 DNA sequence: TGTGCCAGCAGCCAATCTACCTACGGACCTTATGGCTACACCTTC. The encoded protein is CASSQSTYGPYGYTF.